Given below is one T cell receptor (beta chain) in context. The sample holds many counts of this clonotype. The specificity of this receptor is unknown. The input lacks base qualities; no much larger clone sits a single base away. The sample is drawn from a study of T cells in Graves' hyperthyroidism and ophthalmopathy (dated by TCRdb to 2018 to 2020). With respect to the entire study: Peripheral blood was collected at initial diagnosis, before any treatment. Whether ophthalmopathy could be predicted prospectively was tested in an independent validation cohort made up of roughly 20 hyperthyroidism patients plus 17 patients who later progressed to ophthalmopathy. Thyroid tissue and blood T-cell repertoires from about six Graves' hyperthyroidism patients were also compared in the study. The 85 to 100 discovery patients were randomly split 7:3 into training and test sets. The paper describes TCR Vbeta CDR3 sequencing of 135 peripheral blood samples, made up of some 40 ophthalmopathy patients, roughly 75 hyperthyroidism patients and approximately 17 progressor patients. To identify TCR V-J signatures that set the groups apart, the researchers used a discovery cohort of about a hundred patients, made up of roughly 40 with Graves' ophthalmopathy and about 55 with stable Graves' hyperthyroidism. Following sampling, methimazole starting at 30 mg daily was given to hyperthyroidism patients, and high-dose intravenous methylprednisolone was given to ophthalmopathy patients. Study-wide conclusions, independent of this receptor: Ophthalmopathy was separated from stable hyperthyroidism by a 13 V-J signature model, with approximately 89% sensitivity and about 84% specificity obtained in cross-validation and 80%/75% obtained in testing. Blood samples also contained most of the expanded thyroid clonotypes (frequency above 0.001), which suggests that blood repertoires may reflect thyroid immune responses. During validation, the model predicted progression to ophthalmopathy a median of about 5.9 months ahead of onset, with around 71% sensitivity and less than 85% specificity. Sample size was not statistically predetermined, and blinding of investigators to group allocation was not performed.

Including the terminal cysteine and phenylalanine, the CDR3 comprises 13 residues. Just the 39-base CDR3 DNA is kept, in frame starting at base 1. V and J lose 2 bases and 4 bases, and a span of 8 bases separates them. Reading the germline V gene (reference sequence) gives CDR1 LNHDA and CDR2 SQIVND. Hyperthyroidism patients were newly diagnosed, had a disease duration of under 2 months, and were aged 18 to 65 years. Any patient with an uncontrolled infection, another autoimmune disease, pregnancy or lactation was excluded. Diagnoses were established on the basis of clinical symptoms, serum thyroxine and TRAb, thyroid ultrasound, and orbital computed tomography. For progressor patients, blood was drawn at the first diagnosis of hyperthyroidism, before any ophthalmopathy symptoms had appeared. Ficoll-Paque density gradient centrifugation was used to isolate PBMCs from 10 ml of fresh peripheral blood. Patients classed as progressors first received a Graves' hyperthyroidism diagnosis and then went on to develop ophthalmopathy during follow-up. Total RNA was extracted using Trizol reagent, and RNA quality was assessed on an Agilent 2100 Bioanalyzer.

TCR beta CDR3 regions were amplified from RNA transcripts. The first round of RT-PCR for the TCR CDR3 was performed with the HTBI primer set and the Qiagen OneStep RT-PCR kit. Libraries were constructed in a second round of multiplex PCR, after which size selection and purification were performed. The libraries were sequenced on an Illumina HiSeq2000 using paired-end 100 bp reads. In the authors' own workflow: Raw data were processed with SOAPnuke, discarding reads with adapters, uncalled bases, mean Phred below 15, or no exact constant-primer or identifier match. High-quality paired reads were merged with COPE v1.2.5, and unique nucleotide sequences were defined as clonotypes. MiTCR v1.1 was used to align clonotypes to the IMGT TRBV, TRBD and TRBJ reference segments. The analysis included only V-J combinations with a frequency above 0.0001, which together covered about 99% of the repertoires. The TCS score was defined as F50 (clonal expansion) divided by E x V (chaos), with BLOSUM62-based TCRdist calculated between CDR3 peptides within each V-J. Welch's t-statistics and random forest reduced 450 to 600 V-J features to about 13, which were used in a naive Bayes classifier (R e1071). TCRdb took the public reads, trimmed them with fastp at Q25, ran MiXCR for clone calling and kept in-frame beta chains. CDR3 protein duplicates are merged, each entry listing the most common genes and DNA. The V and J calls shown here were made by TCRdb, not taken from the authors' results. This sample gives around 250,000 distinct CDR3 sequences in total; more than 12% of them show up just once. The ten largest make up 10% to 15% of the sample.

Sequenced sample: blood. This TCR came from a middle-aged woman with Graves' hyperthyroidism that later progressed to Graves' ophthalmopathy. The rearrangement joined TRBV19 to TRBJ1-1, and perhaps TRBD1 as D gene, on 5 matching bases. The DNA sequence follows: TGTGCCAGTAGTATACTGGGGGGCACTGAAGCTTTCTTT. Its protein is CASSILGGTEAFF.